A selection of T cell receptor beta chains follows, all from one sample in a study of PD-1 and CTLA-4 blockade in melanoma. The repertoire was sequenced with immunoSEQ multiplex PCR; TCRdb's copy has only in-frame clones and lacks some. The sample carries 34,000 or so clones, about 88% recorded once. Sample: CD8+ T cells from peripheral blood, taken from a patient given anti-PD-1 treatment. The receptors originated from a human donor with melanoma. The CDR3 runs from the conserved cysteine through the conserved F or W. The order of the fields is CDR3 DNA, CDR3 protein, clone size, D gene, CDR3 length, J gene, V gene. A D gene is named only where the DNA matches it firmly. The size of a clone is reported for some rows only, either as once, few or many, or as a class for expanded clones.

cdr3_nt: TGTGCCAGTAGTGTCGTCGTGGGCGAGCAGTACTTC
cdr3_aa: CASSVVVGEQYF
clone_size: NA
d_call: NA
cdr3_length: 12
j_call: TRBJ2-7
v_call: TRBV19

cdr3_nt: TGCGCCAGCAGCCTGCGACAGGGTTACAATGAGCAGTTCTTC
cdr3_aa: CASSLRQGYNEQFF
clone_size: NA
d_call: TRBD1
cdr3_length: 14
j_call: TRBJ2-1
v_call: TRBV5-1

cdr3_nt: TGTGCCAGCAGCTCGGGAAACTATGGCTACACCTTC
cdr3_aa: CASSSGNYGYTF
clone_size: NA
d_call: NA
cdr3_length: 12
j_call: TRBJ1-2
v_call: TRBV7-2

cdr3_nt: TGTGCCAGCAGTTCATCCCAGGGGGCCTCCTACAATGAGCAGTTCTTC
cdr3_aa: CASSSSQGASYNEQFF
clone_size: NA
d_call: TRBD1
cdr3_length: 16
j_call: TRBJ2-1
v_call: TRBV27

cdr3_nt: TGTGCCAGCAGCCCCGGATTAAACACTGAAGCTTTCTTT
cdr3_aa: CASSPGLNTEAFF
clone_size: NA
d_call: NA
cdr3_length: 13
j_call: TRBJ1-1
v_call: TRBV11-2

cdr3_nt: TGTGCCAGCAGCTTAGAGGCTTTCGACTACTACGAGCAGTACTTC
cdr3_aa: CASSLEAFDYYEQYF
clone_size: NA
d_call: NA
cdr3_length: 15
j_call: TRBJ2-7
v_call: TRBV7-2

cdr3_nt: TGTGCCAGTAGTATAGCGCGGGGTAGCAATCAGCCCCAGCATTTT
cdr3_aa: CASSIARGSNQPQHF
clone_size: NA
d_call: NA
cdr3_length: 15
j_call: TRBJ1-5
v_call: TRBV19

cdr3_nt: TGTGCCAGCATAAGACAGGGGGCCCACGAGCAGTACTTC
cdr3_aa: CASIRQGAHEQYF
clone_size: few
d_call: TRBD1
cdr3_length: 13
j_call: TRBJ2-7
v_call: TRBV2

cdr3_nt: TGTGCCAGCAGTTACTCGTCGGGAAGTAATGAAAAACTGTTTTTT
cdr3_aa: CASSYSSGSNEKLFF
clone_size: NA
d_call: NA
cdr3_length: 15
j_call: TRBJ1-4
v_call: TRBV6-5

cdr3_nt: TGTGCCATCCCGACTGGAAACACCATATATTTT
cdr3_aa: CAIPTGNTIYF
clone_size: NA
d_call: NA
cdr3_length: 11
j_call: TRBJ1-3
v_call: TRBV10-3

cdr3_nt: TGTGCCAGCAGCTCGAATTTTAGACAGGGCGCCAATCAGCCCCAGCATTTT
cdr3_aa: CASSSNFRQGANQPQHF
clone_size: NA
d_call: TRBD1
cdr3_length: 17
j_call: TRBJ1-5
v_call: TRBV7-9

cdr3_nt: TGTGCCAGCAGCCAGACAGGGGGCGGGAACAATGAGCAGTTCTTC
cdr3_aa: CASSQTGGGNNEQFF
clone_size: NA
d_call: TRBD1
cdr3_length: 15
j_call: TRBJ2-1
v_call: TRBV7-3

cdr3_nt: TGTGCCAGCAGTTTATCGATACGGGGGGGAAGAGGCTACGAGCAGTACTTC
cdr3_aa: CASSLSIRGGRGYEQYF
clone_size: NA
d_call: TRBD2
cdr3_length: 17
j_call: TRBJ2-7
v_call: TRBV27

cdr3_nt: TGTGCCAGCAGTTTAGGGGTACAGATAGAAAAACTGTTTTTT
cdr3_aa: CASSLGVQIEKLFF
clone_size: NA
d_call: NA
cdr3_length: 14
j_call: TRBJ1-4
v_call: TRBV28

cdr3_nt: TGTGCCAGCAGTCTACAGGGGTTGGGCGGACTGAACACTGAAGCTTTCTTT
cdr3_aa: CASSLQGLGGLNTEAFF
clone_size: NA
d_call: TRBD1
cdr3_length: 17
j_call: TRBJ1-1
v_call: TRBV28

cdr3_nt: TGTGCCAGCAGCCCCTTTCCCCGCGGGGGCACAGATACGCAGTATTTT
cdr3_aa: CASSPFPRGGTDTQYF
clone_size: NA
d_call: NA
cdr3_length: 16
j_call: TRBJ2-3
v_call: TRBV7-7

cdr3_nt: TGTGCCACCAGCAGCCAGCAAGCGGAGCGGGGGGGACACGCTAGCACAGATACGCAGTATTTT
cdr3_aa: CATSSQQAERGGHASTDTQYF
clone_size: NA
d_call: TRBD2
cdr3_length: 21
j_call: TRBJ2-3
v_call: TRBV15

cdr3_nt: TGTGCCACCCTGGACGGCCTGAACACTGAAGCTTTCTTT
cdr3_aa: CATLDGLNTEAFF
clone_size: NA
d_call: NA
cdr3_length: 13
j_call: TRBJ1-1
v_call: TRBV28